This TCR beta chain is from a study of cytomegalovirus exposure and HLA in healthy donors. Whole-study results and caveats: Later on, a genetic analysis was performed. It linked a missense variant in DCLRE1C with V- and J-gene trimming of TCR beta.

Concerning this clone: Its specificity is not known.

The germline gives CDR1 SGHTA, CDR2 FQGNSA. V was pared by 4 bases and J by 5 bases, with 8 bases between. The CDR3 loop spans 12 amino acids. The PCR was carried out with 60 Vbeta primers and 13 Jbeta primers. Measured with immunoSEQ multiplex PCR; TCRdb has only the in-frame clones, and not every one. The sample gives about 160,000 clones, approximately 78% of which show up once; around 3.1% is in the top ten. The sample taken for sequencing was PBMCs. The chain combines TRBV7-2 with TRBJ1-1, with a possible D match to TRBD1 (6 bases). The source is a woman aged 40 to 50 in good health and CMV-seronegative. CDR3 coding DNA: TGTGCCAGCAGCTACAGGGAGACTGAAGCTTTCTTT. This sequence encodes CASSYRETEAFF.